This T cell receptor beta chain was observed in a study of shared clonotypes between healthy human individuals. As for this clone: The target antigen is unknown.

General study results and limits: Despite large depth, sorted-subset datasets appeared incompletely sequenced. Around 5% was the fraction of naive CD4 clonotypes found shared across a few donors.

The V and J ends lost 6 bases and 7 bases respectively, with 18 bases between them. Looked up from germline, CDR1 is MDHEN and CDR2 is SYDVKM. This CDR3 contains 14 residues. Sequencing was performed with immunoSEQ multiplex PCR; in TCRdb, only in-frame clones are kept and a portion is missing. This sample yields millions of clones, of which over 85% are seen a single time; 0.3% to 0.4% belongs to the top ten. The receptor was derived from a man between 18 and 29 years old in good health. Some clones in this sample may be carry-over from other donors' samples. Sequencing was done on a sample of naive CD4+ T cells from PBMCs. Subset given: CD45RA+ positively selected. V usage is TRBV28 and J usage is TRBJ1-1; no clear D gene. CDR3 nucleotide sequence: TGTGCCAGCAGGCCGGAGACATCCCCGGGTGAAGCTTTCTTT. As protein: CASRPETSPGEAFF.